This TCR beta chain is drawn from a study of blood T cell repertoires in COVID-19. The data were produced by immunoSEQ multiplex PCR, yet TCRdb's version contains in-frame clones alone and is incomplete. The sample holds tens of thousands of clones, about 88% seen once. Deletions cut 8 bases from V and 3 bases from J, with 10 bases between. This CDR3 spans 13 amino acids. Looked up from germline, CDR1 is MRHNA and CDR2 is SNTAGT. The receptor's source is a man between 45 and 60 years old with acute or convalescent COVID-19. Sequenced input: peripheral blood. The J gene is TRBJ1-4, the V gene TRBV6-4; D not certain. The CDR3 nucleotides are TGTGCCAGCGCCGAGGTCCCTAATGAAAAACTGTTTTTT. Protein sequence: CASAEVPNEKLFF.